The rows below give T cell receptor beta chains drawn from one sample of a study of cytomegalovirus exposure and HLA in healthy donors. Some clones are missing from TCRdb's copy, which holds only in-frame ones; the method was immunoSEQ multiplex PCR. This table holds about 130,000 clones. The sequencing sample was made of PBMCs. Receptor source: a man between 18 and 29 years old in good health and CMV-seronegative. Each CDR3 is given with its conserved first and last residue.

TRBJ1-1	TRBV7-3	CASSPTGGAPEAFF
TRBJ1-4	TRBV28	CASVKGQGGEKLFF
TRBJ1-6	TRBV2	CASFGQGLGSPLHF
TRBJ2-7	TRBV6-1	CASSEVQGTGEQYF
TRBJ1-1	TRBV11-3	CASSLLVLGSTEAFF
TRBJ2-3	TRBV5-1	CASSLEGQGWTDTQYF
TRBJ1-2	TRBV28	CASSPGDSYGYTF
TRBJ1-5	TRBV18	CASSPPTGGSNQPQHF
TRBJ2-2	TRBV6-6	CASSTGDGELFF
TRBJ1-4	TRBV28	CASSLSAQGLINEKLFF
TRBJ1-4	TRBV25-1	CASSRLGGTGNEKLFF
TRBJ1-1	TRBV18	CASSPTGQGDAGTEAFF
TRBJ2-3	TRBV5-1	CASSLNRVDTDTQYF
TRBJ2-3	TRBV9	CASSASGSTDTQYF
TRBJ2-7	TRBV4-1	CASSQMKGQGAHEQYF
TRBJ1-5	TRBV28	CASSPNRGSGDQPQHF
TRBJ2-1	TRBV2	CASTGLAGGREQFF
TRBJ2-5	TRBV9	CASSDLRGEETQYF
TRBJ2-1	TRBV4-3	CASSQVEGNEQFF
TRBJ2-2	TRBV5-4	CASSLGGRNTGELFF
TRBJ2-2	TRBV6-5	CASSYETINTGELFF
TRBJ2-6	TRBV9	CATQGVGANVLTF
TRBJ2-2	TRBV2	CASSEALTRRAGELFF
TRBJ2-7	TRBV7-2	CASSLRDGLAGASSYEQYF
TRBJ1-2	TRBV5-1	CASSRLEQGPGYTF
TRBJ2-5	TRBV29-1	CSGSTRSRLETQYF
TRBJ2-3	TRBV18	CASSPGSTDTQYF
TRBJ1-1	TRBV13	CASSGAGGPEAFF
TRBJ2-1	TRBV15	CATSRDFAGGGNEQFF
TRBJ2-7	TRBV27	CASSPPTSGRPYEQYF
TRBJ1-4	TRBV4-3	CASSQAVEQINEKLFF
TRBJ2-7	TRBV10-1	CATGLAGGGGEQYF
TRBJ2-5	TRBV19	CASSMQKETQYF
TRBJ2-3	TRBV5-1	CASSLGLAGIDTQYF
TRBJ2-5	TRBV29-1	CSVVFGGETQYF
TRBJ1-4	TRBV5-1	CASSLDSGGEKLFF
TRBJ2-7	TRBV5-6	CASSSGLAGGQYF
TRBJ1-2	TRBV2	CASNLQGYGYTF
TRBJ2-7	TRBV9	CASSATDRVYVYEQYF
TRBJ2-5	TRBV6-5	CASRSDITETQYF
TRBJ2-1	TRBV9	CASSVGGVHYNEQFF
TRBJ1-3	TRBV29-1	CSVTDTYGNTIYF
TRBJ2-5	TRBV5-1	CASSLEGRFVETQYF
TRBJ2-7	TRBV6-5	CASSYYRGLYEQYF
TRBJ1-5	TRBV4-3	CASSQNYRSNQPQHF
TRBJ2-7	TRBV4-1	CASSSGGFSYEQYF
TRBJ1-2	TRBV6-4	CASSDVPGSPYGYTF
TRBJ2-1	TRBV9	CASSVVPAGDLTYNEQFF
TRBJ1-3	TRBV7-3	CASSSYGNTIYF
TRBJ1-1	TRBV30	CAWSRNTEAFF